The TCR beta chain under discussion was sequenced for a study of beta chain features in type 1 diabetes. The isolated RNA, all of it, was reverse transcribed, so expressed TCRB transcripts were what got sequenced. Measured with immunoSEQ multiplex PCR; TCRdb has only the in-frame clones, and not every one. The repertoire has a few hundred thousand clones, 16% of them found once; the top ten carry 0.065% to 0.095%. On this clone itself: Its antigen remains unknown.

V lost 5 bases and J lost 7, with 21 bases in between. The CDR3 totals 16 residues. Germline V CDR1 and CDR2: SGHTA, FQGTGA. Whole-study results and caveats: All four CD4+ subsets from Type 1 diabetes patients carried moderately but significantly shorter TCRB CDR3s.

The genes are TRBV7-3 and TRBJ2-1; TRBD1 is a possible D gene (6 bases). Material for sequencing was naive CD4+ T cells from blood. The receptor was isolated from a man aged 25 to 45 with type 1 diabetes. CDR3 bases: TGTGCCAGCAGCCAGAACCGGGACGGGACACTGAATGAGCAGTTCTTC. Protein product: CASSQNRDGTLNEQFF.